This T cell receptor beta chain is drawn from a study of blood T cells in healthy people across ages. This clonotype was seen a handful of times. A second about 7 to 11 cycle PCR used barcoded and J-beta primers. TCRdb called the 5' RACE reads again in MiXCR, with one record for every CDR3 protein. Of 900,000 to 950,000 distinct CDR3 sequences in the sample, 29% were seen once. With 0 bases clipped from V and 6 bases from J, the junction kept 6 bases outside the gene matches. CDR3 length: 16 amino acids. Per the germline V gene, CDR1 is MGHRA and CDR2 is YSYEKL. This same sample was also part of a study on T cells of mothers and their children. That work adds: Biologically related mothers and children overlapped slightly more than unrelated pairs, a non-significant difference.

The rearrangement joins TRBV4-1 to TRBJ2-1, with 9 nucleotides matching TRBD2. This receptor was identified in a woman aged 40 to 50 in good health. Sequenced sample: blood. The CDR3 coding sequence is TGCGCCAGCAGCCAAGATAGGCCTAGCGGGGCCAATGAGCAGTTCTTC. Encoded protein: CASSQDRPSGANEQFF.